The present T cell receptor beta chain was sequenced within a study of regulatory and conventional T cells in RAG deficiency. Using immunoSEQ multiplex PCR, the repertoire was profiled, and TCRdb retains in-frame clones only, with some absent. The profile shows over 8,500 clones, around 90% of them singletons. Genomic DNA came from blood regulatory T cells gated CD4+ CD25-high CD127-low. CDR3 size: 12 residues. V was clipped by 5 bases and J by 5 bases; unmatched bases: 2. The V gene's germline CDR1 is SGHNT and CDR2 YENEEA. The data were also submitted as part of a second study, on regulatory T cells. As reported in that work: Primers: 52 TRBV forward and 13 TRBJ reverse.

The sequence was collected from a human donor in good health. The sample taken for sequencing was Tregs sorted from blood. This chain connects TRBV11-3 to TRBJ2-7; TRBD1 matches at 8 bases. This chain's CDR3 is CASSKDRDEQYF. As DNA, the CDR3 is TGTGCCAGCAGCAAGGACAGGGACGAGCAGTACTTC.